One sample yielded the 22 T cell receptor beta chains listed below, sequenced in a study of blood T cell repertoires in COVID-19. Using immunoSEQ multiplex PCR, the repertoire was profiled, and TCRdb retains in-frame clones only, with some absent. There are about 160,000 clones in the sample; 85% occur only once, and around 3.2% lies in the top ten. Sequenced material: peripheral blood. The receptors shown here come from a human donor with acute or convalescent COVID-19. The donor label of this sample is uncertain.

The J gene is TRBJ2-1, the V gene TRBV7-9; 8 nucleotides agree with TRBD2. The CDR3 contains 19 residues. The V gene end was trimmed by 4 bases and the J gene end by 0 bases; junction bases not matched to a gene: 14. Looked up from germline, CDR1 is SEHNR and CDR2 is FQNEAQ (reference sequence). The CDR3 DNA sequence: TGTGCCAGCAGCTCGGGAGGGGGGTCACAGGCAAGCTCCTACAATGAGCAGTTCTTC. It yields the protein CASSSGGGSQASSYNEQFF.

The chain carries TRBV30 and TRBJ1-2; 8 bases line up with TRBD1. J lost 5 bases, V lost 1 base, and 9 bases had no gene match. Germline assignment: CDR1 GTSNPN and CDR2 SVGIG (reference sequence). This CDR3 contains 15 residues. This chain's CDR3 is CAWSAPGQALYGYTF. For the CDR3, the DNA is TGTGCCTGGAGTGCTCCGGGACAGGCGCTATATGGCTACACCTTC. Full variable domain (remainder filled in from reference TRBV30 and TRBJ1-2): SQTIHQWPATLVQPVGSPLSLECTVEGTSNPNLYWYRQAAGRGLQLLFYSVGIGQISSEVPQNLSASRPQDRQFILSSKKLLLSDSGFYLCAWSAPGQALYGYTFGSGTRLTVV.

This sequence joins TRBV14 and TRBJ2-7; D uncertain. The V gene's germline CDR1 is SGHDN and CDR2 FVKESK. V was pared by 0 bases and J by 2 bases, with 11 bases between. The CDR3 has 15 residues. CDR3 DNA: TGTGCCAGCAGCCAAGATTTTCTAGACGCCTACGAGCAGTACTTC. Translating it yields CASSQDFLDAYEQYF.

The gene calls are TRBV7-9 and TRBJ2-5; 13 bases are a match to TRBD2. The CDR3 totals 14 residues. Germline V gives CDR1 SEHNR, CDR2 FQNEAQ (reference sequence). The V segment lost 7 bases and the J segment 5 bases; nucleotides outside the gene matches: 4. The CDR3 sequence: CASKKTSGGETQYF. The CDR3 DNA follows: TGTGCCAGCAAAAAGACTAGCGGGGGGGAGACCCAGTACTTC.

The CDR3 nucleotides are TGTGCCAGTGGGAGCGTCTCGGGCAATCAGCCCCAGCATTTT. Translation: CASGSVSGNQPQHF. The chain recombines TRBV19 with TRBJ1-5, with D hard to call. Germline values: CDR1 LNHDA, CDR2 SQIVND (reference sequence). The CDR3 length is 14 residues. The germline V and J ends were trimmed by 8 bases and 2 bases, with 13 bases remaining between them.

The rearrangement joins TRBV7-9 to TRBJ2-3, with TRBD2 identical over 9 bases. CDR3 size: 16 residues. V trimming: 3 bases; J trimming: 5 bases; junction bases outside the gene matches: 9. Per germline, CDR1 SEHNR and CDR2 FQNEAQ (reference sequence). This chain's CDR3 is CASSLEASGVRDTQYF. The CDR3 DNA follows: TGTGCCAGCAGCTTGGAGGCTAGCGGGGTGAGAGATACGCAGTATTTT.

The chain combines TRBV5-1 with TRBJ1-1; tentative D call: TRBD1 (6 bases). V was trimmed by 3 bases and J by 1 base, leaving 10 bases between them. The CDR3 is 14 amino acids. Germline-derived CDR1 and CDR2 are SGHRS and YFSETQ. The CDR3 DNA reads TGCGCCAGCAGCTCCCTGACAGGGAACACTGAAGCTTTCTTT. Residues: CASSSLTGNTEAFF.

This clone was seen more than once but under ten times. The chain combines TRBV2 with TRBJ2-7; 10 bases agree with TRBD2. Germline CDR1 is SNHLY and CDR2 is FYNNEI. J was trimmed by 4 bases and V by 4 bases; bases with no gene match: 19. The CDR3 consists of 19 residues. The DNA of the CDR3 is TGTGCCAGCAGTGGGACCTCGGGCCCAACTAGCGGGGCGAATTACGAGCAGTACTTC. Translating it yields CASSGTSGPTSGANYEQYF.

The CDR3 DNA reads as TGTGCCAGTTACAGGGGGGGGTTCGGAAACACCATATATTTT. Translating it yields CASYRGGFGNTIYF. The V gene is TRBV6-5, the J gene TRBJ1-3; 8 bases are a match to TRBD1. The V segment lost 9 bases and the J segment 4 bases; nucleotides outside the gene matches: 8. Germline lookup yields CDR1 MNHEY and CDR2 SVGAGI. This CDR3 is built from 14 residues.

The chain links TRBV7-3 to TRBJ1-1, with TRBD1 matching over 10 bases. This CDR3 is 13 amino acids long. The germline V gene has CDR1 SGHTA and CDR2 FQGTGA. V lost 3 bases, J lost 8 bases, and 3 bases stayed unmatched. The CDR3 region is CASSFRQGAEAFF. The CDR3 DNA reads TGTGCCAGCAGCTTTAGACAGGGGGCCGAAGCTTTCTTT. Full variable domain (outside the CDR3, taken from reference TRBV7-3 and TRBJ1-1): GAGVSQTPSNKVTEKGKYVELRCDPISGHTALYWYRQSLGQGPEFLIYFQGTGAADDSGLPNDRFFAVRPEGSVSTLKIQRTERGDSAVYLCASSFRQGAEAFFGQGTRLTVV.

J is TRBJ2-2 and V is TRBV2, with D perhaps TRBD1 (6 bases). V shed 8 bases and J shed 7 bases, with 17 bases lying between them. The CDR3 has 14 amino acids. The germline gives CDR1 SNHLY, CDR2 FYNNEI. The CDR3 nucleotides are TGTGCCAGCCTTCGTAGACAGGAGCACGGGGAGCTGTTTTTT. It translates to CASLRRQEHGELFF. Looking up the rest from reference TRBV2 and TRBJ2-2 gives the full variable domain: EPEVTQTPSHQVTQMGQEVILRCVPISNHLYFYWYRQILGQKVEFLVSFYNNEISEKSEIFDDQFSVERPDGSNFTLKIRSTKLEDSAMYFCASLRRQEHGELFFGEGSRLTVL.

This clone was seen only a few times. The rearrangement links TRBV2 to TRBJ1-6; 9 nucleotides agree with TRBD1. In germline, CDR1 is SNHLY, CDR2 FYNNEI. V shed 6 bases and J 14 bases; nucleotides not matched to a gene: 14. This CDR3 is 15 amino acids long. The CDR3 region is CASRGLGQGRGALHF. DNA of the CDR3: TGTGCCAGCAGGGGCTTGGGACAGGGCCGAGGGGCCCTCCACTTT.

The chain links TRBV7-9 to TRBJ2-7; 15 nucleotides line up with TRBD2. Per germline, CDR1 SEHNR and CDR2 FQNEAQ (reference sequence). CDR3 length: 17 amino acids. Losses at the gene ends were 4 bases for V and 2 bases for J; bases not matched to a gene: 6. The chain's CDR3 is CASSSQGLAGGPYEQYF. The CDR3 DNA follows: TGTGCCAGCAGCTCACAAGGACTAGCGGGGGGGCCCTACGAGCAGTACTTC.

As for this clone: This specimen includes other DNA sequences encoding the same CDR3. The rearrangement uses TRBV5-1 and TRBJ1-1; TRBD1 is a possible D gene (6 bases). CDR1 and CDR2 from the germline V gene are SGHRS and YFSETQ. Trimming removed 5 bases from V and 1 base from J, with 12 bases in between. This CDR3 has 14 residues. The CDR3 nucleotides are TGCGCCAGCAGTTCACAGGGTGGGAACACTGAAGCTTTCTTT. Translating it yields CASSSQGGNTEAFF.

This rearrangement joins TRBV27 to TRBJ2-3; 8 nucleotides match TRBD1. The CDR3 totals 13 residues. The germline CDR1 and CDR2 sequences are MNHEY and SMNVEV (reference sequence). The V and J ends lost 3 bases and 9 bases, in that order; junction bases with no gene match: 5. The CDR3 loop is CASSFLGTGTQYF. CDR3 bases: TGTGCCAGCAGTTTCCTCGGGACAGGAACGCAGTATTTT.

The V call is TRBV4-3, the J call TRBJ2-7, with D maybe TRBD2 (5 bases). Trimming took 0 bases from V and 4 from J, leaving 13 bases between them. CDR1 and CDR2 (germline): LGHNA, YSLEER. The CDR3 is 15 amino acids. CDR3 amino acids: CASSQDGVPYYEQYF. The CDR3 region has the DNA TGCGCCAGCAGCCAAGACGGGGTACCCTATTACGAGCAGTACTTC.

CDR3 DNA: TGCGCCAGCAGTGACGGCGGGGGGGCTTACAATGAGCAGTTCTTC. It encodes CASSDGGGAYNEQFF. This sequence joins TRBV10-1 and TRBJ2-1, with 9 bases that match TRBD2. The CDR3 loop spans 15 amino acids. The trim removed 3 bases at V and 4 bases at J, leaving 4 bases unmatched. Germline V CDR1 and CDR2: WNHNN, SYGVQD (reference sequence).

This rearrangement joins TRBV7-9 to TRBJ1-2; D perhaps matches TRBD1 (5 bases). CDR1 SEHNR and CDR2 FQNEAQ come from the germline V gene (reference sequence). V was shortened by 5 bases and J by 5 bases, with 15 bases between the two germline ends. The CDR3 spans 14 residues. The CDR3 sequence is CASSPSGGSYGYTF. CDR3 nucleotides: TGTGCCAGCAGCCCAAGCGGGGGGAGTTATGGCTACACCTTC.

This clone was recorded only once. The rearrangement uses TRBV5-5 and TRBJ2-1; D ambiguous. This CDR3 spans 13 amino acids. Trimming stripped 2 bases from V and 3 bases from J, with 6 bases between. The V gene's germline CDR1 is SGHKS and CDR2 YYEKEE (reference sequence). The CDR3 DNA reads TGTGCCAGCAGCTTAAACAGCTACAATGAGCAGTTCTTC. Translated, it gives CASSLNSYNEQFF.

The chain links TRBV11-2 to TRBJ2-3, with TRBD1 identical over 7 bases. V was clipped by 1 base and J by 0 bases; unmatched bases: 7. The CDR3 is made up of 17 amino acids. Germline V gene data show CDR1 as SGHAT and CDR2 as FQNNGV. The CDR3 nucleotides read TGTGCCAGCAGCTTAGTAGGCAGGGGGTGGAGCACAGATACGCAGTATTTT. This encodes CASSLVGRGWSTDTQYF.

This clone was detected once. The gene calls are TRBV20-1 and TRBJ1-4; the D gene is possibly TRBD1 (6 bases). V was trimmed by 3 bases and J by 8 bases, leaving 7 bases between them. The CDR3 loop spans 11 amino acids. Germline V CDR1 and CDR2: DFQATT, SNEGSKA (reference sequence). CDR3 in DNA: TGCAGTGCTAGTGGACAGGAAAAACTGTTTTTT. This codes for CSASGQEKLFF.

CDR3 sequence (DNA): TGTGCCAGCAGCCCACATATAGGACAGAGGTCCTCTGGAAACACCATATATTTT. It codes for CASSPHIGQRSSGNTIYF. The chain carries TRBV3-1 (or the pseudogene TRBV3-2) and TRBJ1-3, with D tentatively TRBD1 (6 bases). V was clipped by 4 bases and J by 0 bases, with 19 bases between them. The CDR3 has 18 amino acids. Germline V gene lookup returns CDR1 LGHDT and CDR2 YNNKEL (reference sequence).